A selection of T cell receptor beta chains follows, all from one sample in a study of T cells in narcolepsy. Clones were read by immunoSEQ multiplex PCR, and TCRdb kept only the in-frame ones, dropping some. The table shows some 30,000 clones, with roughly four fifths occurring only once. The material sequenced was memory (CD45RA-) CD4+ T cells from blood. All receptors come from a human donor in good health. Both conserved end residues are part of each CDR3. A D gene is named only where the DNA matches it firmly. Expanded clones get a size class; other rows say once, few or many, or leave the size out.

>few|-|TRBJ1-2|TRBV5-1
CASRRQDVDYGYTF
TGCGCCAGCAGGCGACAGGACGTTGACTATGGCTACACCTTC
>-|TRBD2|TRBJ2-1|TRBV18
CASSPLDFGLATNEQFF
TGTGCCAGCTCACCACTGGATTTCGGACTAGCAACCAATGAGCAGTTCTTC
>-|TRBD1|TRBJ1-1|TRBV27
CASSLEQGSTEAFF
TGTGCCAGCAGTTTAGAACAGGGGAGCACTGAAGCTTTCTTT
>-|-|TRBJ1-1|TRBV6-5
CASSSGVRATEAFF
TGTGCCAGCAGTTCCGGGGTCAGGGCCACTGAAGCTTTCTTT
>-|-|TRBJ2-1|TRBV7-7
CASSLDRIDNEQFF
TGTGCCAGCAGCTTAGATAGGATCGACAATGAGCAGTTCTTC
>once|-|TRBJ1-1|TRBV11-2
CASTPNGLSTAGAFF
TGTGCCAGCACCCCAAACGGGCTGTCAACCGCAGGAGCTTTCTTT
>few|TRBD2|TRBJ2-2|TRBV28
CASSLLAGGTGELFF
TGTGCCAGCAGTTTGCTAGCGGGTGGCACCGGGGAGCTGTTTTTT
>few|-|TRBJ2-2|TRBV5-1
CASSLIQADGELFF
TGCGCCAGCAGCTTGATCCAGGCGGACGGGGAGCTGTTTTTT
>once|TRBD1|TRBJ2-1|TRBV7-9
CASSPTGVSYNEQFF
TGTGCCAGCAGCCCCACAGGGGTATCCTACAATGAGCAGTTCTTC
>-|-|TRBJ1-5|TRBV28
CASSLLAGLEKPQHF
TGTGCCAGCAGTTTATTAGCAGGGTTGGAGAAGCCCCAGCATTTT
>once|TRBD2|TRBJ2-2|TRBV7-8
CASRTSRLAGYTGELFF
TGTGCCAGCAGAACTTCTCGGCTAGCGGGGTACACCGGGGAGCTGTTTTTT
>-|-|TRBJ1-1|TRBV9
CASSGALNTEAFF
TGCGCCAGCAGTGGTGCCTTAAACACTGAAGCTTTCTTT
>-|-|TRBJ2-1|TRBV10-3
CAISEHNNEQFF
TGTGCCATCAGTGAGCACAACAATGAGCAGTTCTTC
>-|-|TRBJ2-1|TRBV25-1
CASKWNNEQFF
TGTGCCAGCAAGTGGAACAATGAGCAGTTCTTC
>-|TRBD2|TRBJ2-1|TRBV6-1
CASSGRGGRSSYNEQFF
TGTGCCAGCAGTGGACGGGGGGGCCGGAGCTCCTACAATGAGCAGTTCTTC
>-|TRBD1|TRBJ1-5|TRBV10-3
CAISARQGEQPQHF
TGTGCCATCAGCGCCAGACAGGGAGAACAGCCCCAGCATTTT
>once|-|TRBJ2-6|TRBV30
CAWSAGKSGANVLTF
TGTGCCTGGAGCGCTGGAAAGTCTGGGGCCAACGTCCTGACTTTC
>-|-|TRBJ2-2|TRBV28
CASSFPYRVKTGELFF
TGTGCCAGCAGTTTCCCCTACAGGGTAAAAACCGGGGAGCTGTTTTTT
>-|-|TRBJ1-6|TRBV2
CASSESRTNNSPLHF
TGTGCCAGCAGTGAATCCCGGACGAATAATTCACCCCTCCACTTT
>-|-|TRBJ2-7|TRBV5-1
CASSLGISYEQYF
TGCGCCAGCAGCTTGGGAATATCCTACGAGCAGTACTTC
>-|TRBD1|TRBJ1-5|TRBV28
CASSLLLTGGNQPQHF
TGTGCCAGCAGTCTACTACTGACAGGGGGCAATCAGCCCCAGCATTTT
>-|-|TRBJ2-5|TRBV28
CASASDRQETQYF
TGTGCCAGCGCATCCGACAGACAAGAGACCCAGTACTTC
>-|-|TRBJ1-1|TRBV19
CASTNIGPPGTEAFF
TGTGCCAGTACCAACATAGGACCCCCGGGGACTGAAGCTTTCTTT
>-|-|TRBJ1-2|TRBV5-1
CASSADRPTNYGYTF
TGCGCCAGCAGCGCCGACAGGCCCACTAACTATGGCTACACCTTC
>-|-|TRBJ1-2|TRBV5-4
CASSMDSRDLLARGYTF
TGTGCCAGCAGCATGGACAGTAGGGATCTCCTAGCTAGGGGCTACACCTTC
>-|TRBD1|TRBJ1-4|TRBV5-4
CASSLDRDATNEKLFF
TGTGCCAGCAGCCTTGACAGGGACGCAACTAATGAAAAACTGTTTTTT
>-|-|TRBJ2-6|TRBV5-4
CASSSQGRSSGANVLTF
TGTGCCAGCAGTAGCCAGGGTCGGAGCTCTGGGGCCAACGTCCTGACTTTC
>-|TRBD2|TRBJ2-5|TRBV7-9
CASSVAGGQETQYF
TGTGCCAGCAGCGTAGCGGGGGGCCAAGAGACCCAGTACTTC